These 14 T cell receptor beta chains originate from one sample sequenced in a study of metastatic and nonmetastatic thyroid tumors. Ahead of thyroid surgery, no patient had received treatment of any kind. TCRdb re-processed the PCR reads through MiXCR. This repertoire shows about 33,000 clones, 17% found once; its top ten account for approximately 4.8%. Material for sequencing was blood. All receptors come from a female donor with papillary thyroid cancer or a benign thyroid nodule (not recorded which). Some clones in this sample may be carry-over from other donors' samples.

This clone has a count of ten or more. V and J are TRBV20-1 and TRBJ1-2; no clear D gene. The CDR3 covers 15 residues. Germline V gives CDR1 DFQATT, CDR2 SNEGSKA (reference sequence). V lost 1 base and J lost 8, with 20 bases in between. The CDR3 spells CSARALGYSGGGYTF. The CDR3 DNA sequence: TGCAGTGCTAGAGCGCTAGGTTACTCGGGTGGAGGCTACACCTTC.

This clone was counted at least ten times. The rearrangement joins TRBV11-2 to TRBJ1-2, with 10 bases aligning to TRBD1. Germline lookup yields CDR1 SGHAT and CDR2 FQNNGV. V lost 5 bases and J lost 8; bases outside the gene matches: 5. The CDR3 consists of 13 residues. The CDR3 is CASSQDRGFGYTF. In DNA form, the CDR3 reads TGTGCCAGCAGCCAGGACAGGGGGTTCGGCTACACCTTC.

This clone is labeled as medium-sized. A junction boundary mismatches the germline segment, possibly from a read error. CDR3 nucleotides: TGTGCCAGCAACTTAGCGGGGGGTGTAGATACGCAGTATTTT. It translates to CASNLAGGVDTQYF. This rearrangement joins TRBV7-2 to TRBJ2-3, with TRBD2 matching 10 bases. CDR3 length: 14 residues. Germline V lookup: CDR1 SGHTA, CDR2 FQGNSA.

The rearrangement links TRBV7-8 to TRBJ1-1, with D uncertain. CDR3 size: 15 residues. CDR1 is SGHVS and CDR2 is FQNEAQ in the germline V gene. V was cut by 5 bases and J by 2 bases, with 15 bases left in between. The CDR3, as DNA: TGTGCCAGCAGCCCAACCCGGGCGCGCAACACTGAAGCTTTCTTT. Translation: CASSPTRARNTEAFF. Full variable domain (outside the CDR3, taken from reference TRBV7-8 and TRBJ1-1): GAGVSQSPRYKVAKRGQDVALRCDPISGHVSLFWYQQALGQGPEFLTYFQNEAQLDKSGLPSDRFFAERPEGSVSTLKIQRTQQEDSAVYLCASSPTRARNTEAFFGQGTRLTVV.

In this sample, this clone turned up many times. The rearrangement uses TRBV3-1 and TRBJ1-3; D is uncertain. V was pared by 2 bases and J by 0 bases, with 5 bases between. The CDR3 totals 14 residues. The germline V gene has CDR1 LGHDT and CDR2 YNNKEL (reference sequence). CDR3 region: CASSQKGSGNTIYF. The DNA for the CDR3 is TGTGCCAGCAGCCAAAAGGGCTCTGGAAACACCATATATTTT.

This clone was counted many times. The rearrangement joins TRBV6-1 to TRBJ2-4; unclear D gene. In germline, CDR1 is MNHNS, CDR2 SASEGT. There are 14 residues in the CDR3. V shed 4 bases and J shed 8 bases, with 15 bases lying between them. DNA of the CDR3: TGTGCCAGCAGTGCGAGGTCCGGGTGGGACATTCAGTACTTC. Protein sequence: CASSARSGWDIQYF.

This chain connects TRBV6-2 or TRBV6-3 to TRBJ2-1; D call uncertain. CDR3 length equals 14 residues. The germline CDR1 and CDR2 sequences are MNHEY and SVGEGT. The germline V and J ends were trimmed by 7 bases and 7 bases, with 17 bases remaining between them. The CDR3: CASTPTEWKNEQFF. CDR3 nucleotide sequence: TGTGCCAGCACTCCCACCGAGTGGAAGAATGAGCAGTTCTTC.

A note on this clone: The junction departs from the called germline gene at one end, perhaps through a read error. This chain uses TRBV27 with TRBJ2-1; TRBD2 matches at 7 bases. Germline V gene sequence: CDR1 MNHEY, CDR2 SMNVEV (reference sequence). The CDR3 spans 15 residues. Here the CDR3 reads CASRPPGLSDNEQLF. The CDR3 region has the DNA TGTGCCAGCAGACCGCCGGGACTATCGGACAATGAGCAGCTCTTC.

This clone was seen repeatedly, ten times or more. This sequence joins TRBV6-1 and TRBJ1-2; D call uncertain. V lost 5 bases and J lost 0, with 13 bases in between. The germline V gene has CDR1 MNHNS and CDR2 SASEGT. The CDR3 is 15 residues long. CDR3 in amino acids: CASSSHRTANYGYTF. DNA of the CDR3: TGTGCCAGCAGTTCCCACAGAACTGCTAACTATGGCTACACCTTC.

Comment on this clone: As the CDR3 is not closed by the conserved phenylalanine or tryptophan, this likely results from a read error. The CDR3, as DNA: TGTGCCAGCAGCTTAGAGTCAGGCCCGGGGGGCTACACCTCC. This codes for CASSLESGPGGYTS. This chain uses TRBV7-9 with TRBJ1-2; no reliable D call. The CDR3 covers 14 residues. V was shortened by 1 base and J by 8 bases, with 14 bases between the two germline ends. The V gene's germline CDR1 is SEHNR and CDR2 FQNEAQ (reference sequence).

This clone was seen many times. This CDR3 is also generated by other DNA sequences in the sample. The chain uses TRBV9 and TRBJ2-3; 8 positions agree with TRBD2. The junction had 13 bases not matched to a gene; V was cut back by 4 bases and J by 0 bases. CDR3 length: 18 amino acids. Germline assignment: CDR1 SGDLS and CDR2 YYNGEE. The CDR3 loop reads CASSSGGNWPSSTDTQYF. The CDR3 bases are TGTGCCAGCAGCTCGGGGGGGAACTGGCCATCTAGCACAGATACGCAGTATTTT.

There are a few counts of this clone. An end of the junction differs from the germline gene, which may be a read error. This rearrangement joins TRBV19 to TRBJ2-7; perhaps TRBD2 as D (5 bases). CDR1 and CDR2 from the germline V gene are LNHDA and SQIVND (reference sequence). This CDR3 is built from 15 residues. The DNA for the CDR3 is TGTGCCAGCTCTCGTGGCCGGGAAATCTCCTACGAGCAGTGCTTC. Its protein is CASSRGREISYEQCF.

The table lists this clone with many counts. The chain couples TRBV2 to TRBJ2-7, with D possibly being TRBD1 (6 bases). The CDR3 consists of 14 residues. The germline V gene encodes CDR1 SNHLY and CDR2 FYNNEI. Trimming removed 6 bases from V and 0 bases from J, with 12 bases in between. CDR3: CASRSQGNSYEQYF. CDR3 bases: TGTGCCAGCAGGAGTCAGGGGAACTCCTACGAGCAGTACTTC.

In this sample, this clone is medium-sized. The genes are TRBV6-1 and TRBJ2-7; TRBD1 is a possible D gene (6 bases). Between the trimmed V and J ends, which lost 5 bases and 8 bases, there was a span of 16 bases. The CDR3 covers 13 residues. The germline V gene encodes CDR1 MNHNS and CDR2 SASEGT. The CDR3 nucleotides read TGTGCCAGCAGTTTCCGGACAGAACTGCAGCAGTACTTC. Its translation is CASSFRTELQQYF.